These 10 T cell receptor beta chains were all obtained from the same sample, sequenced in a study of post-analysis software for immune sequencing data. The study, taken as a whole, reports: Compared with controls, patients had more of five or six TRBV segments, including TRBV5-6, TRBV5-1 and TRBV20-1.

Their cognate antigens are unknown. Each TCR beta cDNA library carried unique molecular identifiers. Using its own MiXCR run on the PCR reads, TCRdb lists one record per CDR3 protein. The sample consists of more than 500,000 distinct CDR3 sequences, around 34% of them appearing once. The material sequenced was blood. The receptors originated from a girl aged 2 to 17 with multiple sclerosis.

Only a few counts were recorded for this clonotype. The chain joins TRBV6-1 to TRBJ1-5; a weak D match, TRBD1 (5 bases). Trimming stripped 1 base from V and 5 bases from J, with 9 bases between. CDR1 MNHNS and CDR2 SASEGT come from the germline V gene. This CDR3 comprises 14 residues. The CDR3 protein is CASSEGGGDQPQHF. The DNA of the CDR3 is TGTGCCAGCAGTGAAGGGGGGGGTGATCAGCCCCAGCATTTT.

This clonotype turned up a few times. The rearrangement links TRBV6-5 to TRBJ2-4, with no clear D. The CDR3 has 14 residues. Trimming left V 5 bases short and J 2 bases short, with 10 bases between. Germline V gene lookup returns CDR1 MNHEY and CDR2 SVGAGI. Here the CDR3 reads CASSVARTKNIQYF. The CDR3 DNA sequence: TGTGCCAGCAGTGTCGCGCGAACCAAAAACATTCAGTACTTC.

This clonotype was detected only a few times. The rearrangement uses TRBV9 and TRBJ2-1; TRBD2 aligns across 8 bases. CDR3 length: 15 amino acids. Germline V lookup: CDR1 SGDLS, CDR2 YYNGEE. The V gene end was trimmed by 4 bases and the J gene end by 8 bases; junction bases not matched to a gene: 11. CDR3 coding DNA: TGTGCCAGCAGCCTAGGGGGACTAGAGTTCGATGAGCAGTTCTTC. Its translation is CASSLGGLEFDEQFF. Variable domain in full (rest from reference TRBV9 and TRBJ2-1): DSGVTQTPKHLITATGQRVTLRCSPRSGDLSVYWYQQSLDQGLQFLIQYYNGEERAKGNILERFSAQQFPDLHSELNLSSLELGDSALYFCASSLGGLEFDEQFFGPGTRLTVL.

The chain has TRBV12-5 and TRBJ1-5; D call uncertain. CDR3 length equals 12 residues. V lost 4 bases and J 6 bases, leaving 7 bases between the germline ends. Germline V gene data show CDR1 as LGHNT and CDR2 as FRNRAP. The CDR3 loop reads CASGWGGQPQHF. CDR3 DNA: TGTGCTAGTGGTTGGGGAGGTCAGCCCCAGCATTTT.

This clonotype occurred a few times. The chain combines TRBV20-1 with TRBJ2-3; 10 bases are shared with TRBD1. J was trimmed by 2 bases and V by 5 bases; bases with no gene match: 4. The CDR3 runs 14 residues. Germline loops: CDR1 DFQATT, CDR2 SNEGSKA (reference sequence). The CDR3 DNA reads TGCAGTGCTTCCGGGACAGGGGACACAGATACGCAGTATTTT. It encodes CSASGTGDTDTQYF.

This chain joins TRBV5-1 and TRBJ1-1; maybe TRBD1 (5 bases). Germline assignment: CDR1 SGHRS and CDR2 YFSETQ. CDR3 length: 13 amino acids. V was shortened by 4 bases and J by 1 base, with 8 bases between the two germline ends. The CDR3 nucleotides read TGCGCCAGCAGCGGGGACTGGAACACTGAAGCTTTCTTT. Translated: CASSGDWNTEAFF.

V is TRBV25-1 and J is TRBJ2-1, with 8 bases lining up with TRBD2. With V trimmed by 3 bases and J by 2 bases, 6 bases remained unmatched. The length of the CDR3 is 16 residues. From germline, CDR1 is MGHDK and CDR2 SYGVNS. The CDR3 DNA reads as TGTGCCAGCAGTGACCTGTCGGGGGGGGCCTACAATGAGCAGTTCTTC. Encoded protein: CASSDLSGGAYNEQFF.

The chain recombines TRBV7-2 with TRBJ1-4, with D uncertain. There are 13 residues in the CDR3. Germline CDR1 and CDR2: SGHTA and FQGNSA. The V end was cut by 4 bases, the J end by 8 bases, with 11 bases between. CDR3 DNA: TGTGCCAGCAGCTCCGTAGTAAGGGAAAAACTGTTTTTT. Its protein product is CASSSVVREKLFF.

V usage is TRBV11-2 and J usage is TRBJ2-1; D may be TRBD1 (5 bases). The CDR3 is 16 amino acids. Germline V gives CDR1 SGHAT, CDR2 FQNNGV. V was shortened by 2 bases and J by 0 bases, with 11 bases between the two germline ends. The DNA for the CDR3 is TGTGCCAGCAGCTTAAAGGCAGGGAACTCCTACAATGAGCAGTTCTTC. This sequence encodes CASSLKAGNSYNEQFF.

This rearrangement joins TRBV6-5 to TRBJ1-1, with 7 positions matching TRBD1. The CDR3 has 13 residues. The germline gives CDR1 MNHEY, CDR2 SVGAGI. V lost 2 bases, J lost 7 bases, and 4 bases stayed unmatched. CDR3 nucleotide sequence: TGTGCCAGCAGTTACGGGACAGCGGGTGAAGCTTTCTTT. Protein product: CASSYGTAGEAFF.